The 23 T cell receptor beta chains below all came from one sample that was sequenced in a study of T-cell memory formation after mild COVID-19 (dated by TCRdb to the early 2020s). The library was prepared using 5' RACE. Sequencing took place on an Illumina NovaSeq 6000. Clones were called with MiXCR by TCRdb after fastp trimmed the public reads at Q25, and only in-frame beta chains were retained. Every distinct CDR3 protein forms one entry, paired with its most common genes and DNA. The sample contains approximately 230,000 distinct CDR3 sequences, about 17% of them found a single time. 3.5% of the sample belongs to the ten largest clones. The source material was PBMCs or a T cell subset sorted from them (not recorded which). The receptors here all came from a man in his late teens or twenties who had mild COVID-19 (a few samples of this study predate the infection). The sample titles of this study are shuffled in the database, so cell type and time point are left out; the donor was told from shared clones.

This clonotype was found a few times. The chain carries TRBV15 and TRBJ1-4; D ambiguous. The CDR3 has 16 amino acids. Trimming pared 2 bases from V and 7 bases from J, leaving 17 bases between. Germline values: CDR1 LNHNV, CDR2 YYDKDF (reference sequence). In DNA form, the CDR3 reads TGTGCCACCAGCAGATCCCCTGACCTAGTGACTGAAAAACTGTTTTTT. This encodes CATSRSPDLVTEKLFF.

The chain employs TRBV25-1 and TRBJ1-5; D is possibly TRBD1 (5 bases). Trimming took 8 bases from V and 2 from J, leaving 13 bases between them. From germline, CDR1 is MGHDK and CDR2 SYGVNS. This CDR3 region has 14 residues. DNA of the CDR3: TGTGCCAGCCCTAGGGACGGTTGCAATCAGCCCCAGCATTTT. This translates into CASPRDGCNQPQHF.

This clonotype was recorded at least ten times. The J gene is TRBJ2-3, the V gene TRBV5-1; D is uncertain. The V and J ends lost 0 bases and 2 bases respectively, with 13 bases between them. The CDR3 length is 16 residues. The germline gives CDR1 SGHRS, CDR2 YFSETQ. In DNA form, the CDR3 reads TGCGCCAGCAGCTTGGGGATTGGCCCCAACACAGATACGCAGTATTTT. Protein product: CASSLGIGPNTDTQYF.

The chain carries TRBV5-1 and TRBJ1-6, with a weak D call TRBD1 (5 bases). V dropped 5 bases and J dropped 3 bases, with 9 bases sitting between them. CDR3 length equals 14 residues. Germline loops: CDR1 SGHRS, CDR2 YFSETQ. The CDR3 reads CASRGDVYNSPLHF. The DNA for the CDR3 is TGCGCCAGCAGGGGGGACGTCTATAATTCACCCCTCCACTTT.

The chain combines TRBV7-6 with TRBJ2-2; unclear D gene. CDR3 length: 15 residues. Germline lookup yields CDR1 SGHVS and CDR2 FNYEAQ. Trimming stripped 5 bases from V and 8 bases from J, with 18 bases between. Written as DNA, the CDR3 is TGTGCCAGCAGCCAATCGGAACCTCGCACGGGGGAGCTGTTTTTT. Translating gives CASSQSEPRTGELFF.

The chain recombines TRBV12-3 or TRBV12-4 with TRBJ2-5; maybe TRBD1 (5 bases). CDR3 size: 15 residues. Deletions cut 3 bases from V and 5 bases from J, with 16 bases between. CDR3 nucleotides: TGTGCCAGCAGTTTCGGTGGACACCCCGGGGAGACCCAGTACTTC. Translation: CASSFGGHPGETQYF.

This clonotype was observed a few times. The chain recombines TRBV5-1 with TRBJ1-4; tentatively, D is TRBD1 (5 bases). Trimming shortened V by 4 bases and J by 5 bases, and 18 bases separated the two germline ends. Germline assignment: CDR1 SGHRS and CDR2 YFSETQ. The CDR3 consists of 16 residues. The CDR3 region has the DNA TGCGCCAGCAGCACCGGCGGCGGGGGACTCAATGAAAAACTGTTTTTT. Residues: CASSTGGGGLNEKLFF.

This clonotype was seen a handful of times. The V and J genes are TRBV7-2 and TRBJ1-6; D gene unclear. V lost 7 bases and J lost 7, with 8 bases in between. There are 12 residues in the CDR3. Germline V CDR1 and CDR2: SGHTA, FQGNSA. The CDR3 spells CASNLMNSPLHF. Written as DNA, the CDR3 is TGTGCCAGCAACCTCATGAATTCACCCCTCCACTTT.

V gene TRBV6-6 combines with J gene TRBJ1-5; the D gene is possibly TRBD1 (5 bases). V lost 5 bases to trimming and J lost 6 bases, with 8 bases between them. This CDR3 region has 12 residues. Germline CDR1 and CDR2: MNHNY and SVGAGI (reference sequence). The CDR3 region is CASSPDSQPQHF. The CDR3 DNA is TGTGCCAGCAGTCCCGACAGTCAGCCCCAGCATTTT.

This clonotype was observed a few times. This chain connects TRBV7-2 to TRBJ2-7, with 9 bases lining up with TRBD2. V gave up 5 bases and J gave up 4 bases; unmatched junction bases: 9. CDR1 is SGHTA, CDR2 FQGNSA, per germline. The CDR3 runs to 15 residues. This CDR3 is CASSVRGGGVYEQYF. CDR3 bases: TGTGCCAGCAGCGTACGGGGCGGGGGGGTTTACGAGCAGTACTTC.

This clonotype was observed at least ten times. This chain links TRBV2 with TRBJ1-5, with D maybe TRBD1 (5 bases). The CDR3 has 14 amino acids. Between the trimmed V and J ends, which lost 0 bases and 7 bases, there was a span of 10 bases. From germline, CDR1 is SNHLY and CDR2 FYNNEI. For the CDR3, the DNA is TGTGCCAGCAGTGAAGCTGGCAGGGACCAGCCCCAGCATTTT. Its protein product is CASSEAGRDQPQHF.

This clonotype has more than one count but fewer than ten. This chain connects TRBV4-1 to TRBJ2-5; 8 bases map to TRBD2. Germline V gene data show CDR1 as MGHRA and CDR2 as YSYEKL. The CDR3 spans 16 residues. Germline trimming cut 0 bases from V and 5 bases from J; bases unmatched to any gene: 8. The CDR3 is CASSQDFTGGRETQYF. The CDR3 bases are TGCGCCAGCAGCCAAGATTTCACGGGGGGGCGTGAGACCCAGTACTTC.

The table lists this clonotype with a few counts. The rearrangement links TRBV3-1 to TRBJ2-2; the D gene could be TRBD1 or TRBD2 (5 bases each). V shed 1 base and J shed 4 bases, with 19 bases lying between them. Germline CDR1 is LGHDT and CDR2 is YNNKEL (reference sequence). The CDR3 totals 18 residues. The CDR3 region is CASSQGAQGGRGTGELFF. CDR3 DNA: TGTGCCAGCAGCCAAGGAGCTCAGGGCGGTCGGGGCACCGGGGAGCTGTTTTTT.

The chain carries TRBV29-1 and TRBJ2-1; 12 bases are a match to TRBD2. Germline V gene sequence: CDR1 SQVTM, CDR2 ANQGSEA. After removal of 7 bases from V and 5 bases from J, the junction contained 9 bases not matched to a gene. The CDR3 totals 15 residues. CDR3 DNA sequence: TGCAGCGCGGAGGAGACTAGCGGGGGAGACAATGAGCAGTTCTTC. It specifies CSAEETSGGDNEQFF.

In its sample, this clonotype was seen a few times. The chain links TRBV7-2 to TRBJ1-3, with D unresolved. V was cut by 5 bases and J by 0 bases, with 14 bases left in between. Germline V gene data show CDR1 as SGHTA and CDR2 as FQGNSA. The CDR3 extends over 16 amino acids. The CDR3 DNA follows: TGTGCCAGCAGCCCCCGAGGGCGGTCCTCTGGAAACACCATATATTTT. Protein product: CASSPRGRSSGNTIYF.

This clonotype was counted a few times. This rearrangement joins TRBV6-2 or TRBV6-3 to TRBJ2-7, with 13 nucleotides matching TRBD2. The CDR3 loop spans 17 amino acids. Germline assignment: CDR1 MNHEY and CDR2 SVGEGT. J gave up 7 bases and V 4 bases, and 13 bases lay outside the gene matches. The CDR3 DNA reads as TGTGCCAGCAGTTTTTCTATCGGACTAGCGGGGGAAGGAGAGCAGTACGTC. Amino acids: CASSFSIGLAGEGEQYV.

CDR3 in amino acids: CASSPLQGSAGEQYF. CDR3 nucleotide sequence: TGTGCCAGCAGTCCCTTACAGGGCTCTGCCGGGGAGCAGTACTTC. The gene calls are TRBV6-2 or TRBV6-3 and TRBJ2-7, with D possibly being TRBD1 (6 bases). Per the germline V gene, CDR1 is MNHEY and CDR2 is SVGEGT. Trimming stripped 5 bases from V and 7 bases from J, with 21 bases between. The CDR3 is made up of 15 amino acids.

This clonotype was detected a few times. The chain is built from TRBV28 and TRBJ2-2; D uncertain. With 6 bases removed from V and 6 bases from J, the gap between germline ends came to 17 bases. CDR1 and CDR2 (germline): MDHEN, SYDVKM. This CDR3 contains 15 residues. The DNA of the CDR3 is TGTGCCAGCAGCTCATTTTCCCTCTTGGCCGGGGAGCTGTTTTTT. Translating it yields CASSSFSLLAGELFF.

This clonotype has just a few counts. The chain employs TRBV5-1 and TRBJ2-5; maybe TRBD1 (7 bases). Trimming stripped 4 bases from V and 2 bases from J, with 15 bases between. Germline CDR1 reads SGHRS; CDR2 reads YFSETQ. CDR3 size: 15 residues. As DNA, the CDR3 is TGCGCCAGCAGCGTGGCGGGGACAGTGCAAGAGACCCAGTACTTC. This encodes CASSVAGTVQETQYF.

This rearrangement joins TRBV28 to TRBJ2-7; D might be TRBD2 (6 bases). Deletions cut 3 bases from V and 7 bases from J, with 19 bases between. CDR1 is MDHEN, CDR2 SYDVKM, per germline. This CDR3 has 15 residues. The CDR3: CASSLARSGGREQYV. DNA for the CDR3: TGTGCCAGCAGTTTGGCGCGGTCTGGGGGGAGGGAGCAGTACGTC.

This clonotype was observed a few times. The chain links TRBV20-1 to TRBJ1-2; TRBD1 matches at 7 bases. Per germline, CDR1 DFQATT and CDR2 SNEGSKA (reference sequence). This CDR3 is built from 13 residues. CDR3 DNA: TGCAGAACCGACAGGGCCAGGGACTATGGCTACACCTTC. Translating gives CRTDRARDYGYTF.

This clonotype appeared many times. The chain employs TRBV7-2 and TRBJ1-6, with D unclear. Trimming took off 8 bases at V and 10 bases at J, with 18 bases between the two ends. Germline V lookup: CDR1 SGHTA, CDR2 FQGNSA. The CDR3 covers 14 residues. CDR3 in DNA: TGTGCCAGCGGAAAGCCGCGGGTAGACTCACCCCTCCACTTT. The encoded protein is CASGKPRVDSPLHF.

This clonotype was seen ten or more times. The rearrangement joins TRBV7-2 to TRBJ1-3; D is uncertain. Per the germline V gene, CDR1 is SGHTA and CDR2 is FQGNSA. V was clipped by 5 bases and J by 4 bases, with 18 bases between them. This CDR3 is 16 amino acids long. CDR3 DNA sequence: TGTGCCAGCAGCCCTCAGAGTTCTGGGTCGGGAAACACCATATATTTT. Amino acids: CASSPQSSGSGNTIYF.